The 4 T cell receptor beta chains reported below all come from one sample, sequenced in a study of CD8 T cells in ankylosing spondylitis. MiXCR, run by TCRdb on the 5' RACE reads, gives a single entry per CDR3 protein. The table records 130,000 or so distinct CDR3 sequences, around 7% of them present only once. Sequencing input: blood, either unsorted or a sorted T cell fraction (not recorded which). These receptors were collected from a male donor with ankylosing spondylitis or in good health (not recorded which).

This clonotype has at least ten counts. This chain uses TRBV10-3 with TRBJ2-3; no reliable D call. V was trimmed by 8 bases and J by 0 bases, leaving 6 bases between them. The germline V gene encodes CDR1 ENHRY and CDR2 SYGVKD. The CDR3 sequence is 12 residues long. The CDR3 sequence is CAISRSTDTQYF. Here the CDR3 DNA reads TGTGCCATCTCAAGAAGCACAGATACGCAGTATTTT.

This clonotype was counted ten times or more. The chain has TRBV5-5 and TRBJ2-3; D is possibly TRBD1 (6 bases). Trimming left V 5 bases short and J 0 bases short, with 13 bases between. CDR3 length: 15 residues. CDR1 is SGHKS, CDR2 YYEKEE, per germline (reference sequence). The CDR3 DNA reads as TGTGCCAGCAGTCCGGACAGATCTAGCACAGATACGCAGTATTTT. Encoded protein: CASSPDRSSTDTQYF.

This clonotype was seen many times. This chain links TRBV7-3 with TRBJ2-7, with TRBD2 matching 12 bases. The ends lost 2 bases at V and 2 bases at J; junction bases unmatched: 13. CDR1 is SGHTA and CDR2 is FQGTGA in the germline V gene. The CDR3 is made up of 19 amino acids. CDR3 protein: CASSLAPRTSGNHPYEQYF. CDR3 sequence (DNA): TGTGCCAGCAGCTTAGCCCCTCGGACTAGCGGGAATCACCCCTACGAGCAGTACTTC. The entire variable domain, with the rest obtained from reference TRBV7-3 and TRBJ2-7, is as follows: GAGVSQTPSNKVTEKGKYVELRCDPISGHTALYWYRQSLGQGPEFLIYFQGTGAADDSGLPNDRFFAVRPEGSVSTLKIQRTERGDSAVYLCASSLAPRTSGNHPYEQYFGPGTRLTVT.

This clonotype was seen ten or more times. The chain uses TRBV11-1 and TRBJ1-5; TRBD1 matches at 9 bases. V shed 5 bases and J 5 bases; nucleotides not matched to a gene: 19. From germline, CDR1 is SGHAT and CDR2 FQDESV (reference sequence). This CDR3 has 19 residues. In nucleotides, the CDR3 is TGTGCCAGCAGCGGATTGCCGGGACAGGGTGAAGGGGAGCATCAGCCCCAGCATTTT. Translation gives CASSGLPGQGEGEHQPQHF.